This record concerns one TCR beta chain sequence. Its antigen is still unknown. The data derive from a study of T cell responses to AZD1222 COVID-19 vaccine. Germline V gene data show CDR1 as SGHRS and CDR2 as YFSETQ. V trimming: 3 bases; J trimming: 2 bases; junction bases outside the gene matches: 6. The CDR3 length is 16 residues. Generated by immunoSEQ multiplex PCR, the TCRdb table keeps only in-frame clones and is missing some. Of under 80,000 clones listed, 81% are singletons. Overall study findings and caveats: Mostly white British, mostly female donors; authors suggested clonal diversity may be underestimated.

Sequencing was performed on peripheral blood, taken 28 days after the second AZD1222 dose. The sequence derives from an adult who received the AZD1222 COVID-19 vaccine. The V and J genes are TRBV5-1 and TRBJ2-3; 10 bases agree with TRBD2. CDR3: CASSSWTSGYTDTQYF. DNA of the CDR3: TGCGCCAGCAGCTCATGGACTAGCGGTTACACAGATACGCAGTATTTT.